The 30 T cell receptor beta chains reported below all come from one sample, sequenced in a study of T cell responses to AZD1222 COVID-19 vaccine. The data were produced by immunoSEQ multiplex PCR, yet TCRdb's version contains in-frame clones alone and is incomplete. Here the sample spans some 150,000 clones, 88% being singletons. Sequencing was performed on peripheral blood, taken 28 days after the second dose of the MenACWY control vaccine. Every receptor here comes from an adult who received the MenACWY meningococcal vaccine as a control.

The chain recombines TRBV6-1 with TRBJ2-5; 14 nucleotides line up with TRBD2. This CDR3 comprises 16 residues. V gave up 2 bases and J gave up 5 bases; unmatched junction bases: 4. Germline CDR1 MNHNS, CDR2 SASEGT. The CDR3, as DNA: TGTGCCAGCAGTGAATTAGGACTAGCGGGAGGTGAGACCCAGTACTTC. Protein sequence: CASSELGLAGGETQYF.

The chain links TRBV6-2 or TRBV6-3 to TRBJ1-5; no definite D call. The CDR3 length is 13 residues. The V gene's germline CDR1 is MNHEY and CDR2 SVGEGT. Deletions cut 4 bases from V and 0 bases from J, with 4 bases between. The CDR3 reads CASSSTSNQPQHF. DNA for the CDR3: TGTGCCAGCAGTTCTACTAGCAATCAGCCCCAGCATTTT.

The chain couples TRBV27 to TRBJ1-6; 8 bases fit TRBD1. The V and J ends lost 8 bases and 0 bases, in that order; junction bases with no gene match: 9. The CDR3 consists of 17 residues. Germline V lookup: CDR1 MNHEY, CDR2 SMNVEV (reference sequence). CDR3 residues: CASRRTGRSSYNSPLHF. In nucleotides, the CDR3 is TGTGCCAGCCGCAGGACAGGGAGGAGCTCCTATAATTCACCCCTCCACTTT.

This clone was counted between two and nine times. The gene calls are TRBV4-1 and TRBJ2-7, with no clear D. The CDR3 is 16 amino acids. Germline V lookup: CDR1 MGHRA, CDR2 YSYEKL. V was shortened by 0 bases and J by 5 bases, with 17 bases between the two germline ends. This CDR3 reads CASSQDFRSTRDEQYF. In nucleotides, the CDR3 is TGCGCCAGCAGCCAAGATTTTAGGTCTACCCGAGACGAGCAGTACTTC.

The rearrangement joins TRBV7-2 to TRBJ2-7; 8 bases map to TRBD1. The V and J ends lost 5 bases and 4 bases, in that order; junction bases with no gene match: 13. CDR3 size: 16 residues. Germline V CDR1 and CDR2: SGHTA, FQGNSA. The CDR3 here is CASSDHVDRVRYEQYF. The CDR3 DNA reads TGTGCCAGCAGCGATCACGTGGACAGGGTACGTTACGAGCAGTACTTC. Variable domain in full (rest from reference TRBV7-2 and TRBJ2-7): GAGVSQSPSNKVTEKGKDVELRCDPISGHTALYWYRQSLGQGLEFLIYFQGNSAPDKSGLPSDRFSAERTGGSVSTLTIQRTQQEDSAVYLCASSDHVDRVRYEQYFGPGTRLTVT.

This CDR3 is CASSFTVPGELFF. CDR3 nucleotide sequence: TGTGCCAGCAGCTTCACGGTCCCCGGAGAACTGTTTTTT. This chain uses TRBV7-2 with TRBJ1-4; D uncertain. This CDR3 has 13 residues. From germline, CDR1 is SGHTA and CDR2 FQGNSA. V was cut by 3 bases and J by 12 bases, with 14 bases left in between.

V and J are TRBV27 and TRBJ2-7, with 7 bases aligning to TRBD1. There are 13 residues in the CDR3. Germline V gene lookup returns CDR1 MNHEY and CDR2 SMNVEV (reference sequence). V dropped 2 bases and J dropped 3; count of bases not matched to a gene: 1. CDR3 in DNA: TGTGCCAGCAGTTTACCAGGGGGCTACGAGCAGTACTTC. Protein product: CASSLPGGYEQYF.

The rearrangement uses TRBV5-1 and TRBJ1-3, with D perhaps matching TRBD1 (5 bases). The CDR3 runs to 14 residues. The ends were cut back, 2 bases at V and 3 bases at J, with 9 bases in the middle. Germline V lookup: CDR1 SGHRS, CDR2 YFSETQ. The CDR3 protein is CASSFQGGGNTIYF. CDR3 nucleotides: TGCGCCAGCAGCTTCCAGGGCGGTGGAAACACCATATATTTT.

This clone has a handful of counts. J is TRBJ1-1 and V is TRBV18; perhaps TRBD1 as D (5 bases). Germline V gene data show CDR1 as KGHSH and CDR2 as LQKENI. Trimming removed 2 bases from V and 4 bases from J, with 14 bases in between. This CDR3 contains 15 residues. The chain's CDR3 is CASSPYVQGGTEAFF. The CDR3 DNA reads TGTGCCAGCTCACCATATGTCCAGGGAGGCACTGAAGCTTTCTTT.

The chain carries TRBV3-1 (or the pseudogene TRBV3-2) and TRBJ2-6; 8 nucleotides line up with TRBD1. Germline V CDR1 and CDR2: LGHDT, YNNKEL (reference sequence). CDR3 size: 19 residues. The junction had 7 bases not matched to a gene; V was cut back by 0 bases and J by 0 bases. The chain's CDR3 is CASSQEGKQGGSGANVLTF. The DNA of the CDR3 is TGTGCCAGCAGCCAAGAGGGGAAACAGGGGGGCTCTGGGGCCAACGTCCTGACTTTC.

The chain joins TRBV2 to TRBJ1-6; 10 positions agree with TRBD1. CDR3 length equals 14 residues. Germline CDR1 is SNHLY and CDR2 is FYNNEI. The J segment lost 9 bases and the V segment lost 5 bases, leaving 4 bases of the junction unmatched. CDR3 in amino acids: CASSKDRGLSPLHF. CDR3 in DNA: TGTGCCAGCAGTAAAGACAGGGGGCTTTCACCCCTCCACTTT.

V and J are TRBV7-2 and TRBJ2-3; maybe TRBD2 (6 bases). The CDR3 consists of 14 residues. The ends were cut back, 3 bases at V and 5 bases at J, with 12 bases in the middle. Germline V CDR1 and CDR2: SGHTA, FQGNSA. CDR3 nucleotides: TGTGCCAGCAGCTTGTCTCGGGAGAAAGATACGCAGTATTTT. This codes for CASSLSREKDTQYF. The full variable domain, with the rest looked up from reference TRBV7-2 and TRBJ2-3, is GAGVSQSPSNKVTEKGKDVELRCDPISGHTALYWYRQSLGQGLEFLIYFQGNSAPDKSGLPSDRFSAERTGGSVSTLTIQRTQQEDSAVYLCASSLSREKDTQYFGPGTRLTVL.

On this clone itself: The junction departs from germline at one end; a sequencing error may be responsible. The chain joins TRBV11-2 to TRBJ2-5, with D tentatively TRBD1 (5 bases). This CDR3 has 13 amino acids. The germline CDR1 and CDR2 sequences are SGHAT and FQNNGV. CDR3 bases: TGTGCCAGCAGCCTAGACAGTGGGGAGACCCAGTACTTC. Its translation: CASSLDSGETQYF.

This clone turned up a few times. This sequence joins TRBV5-1 and TRBJ2-3; TRBD1 matches 7 bases. The junction had 6 bases not matched to a gene; V was cut back by 0 bases and J by 2 bases. Germline loops: CDR1 SGHRS, CDR2 YFSETQ. CDR3 length equals 16 residues. The DNA of the CDR3 is TGCGCCAGCAGCTTGGCCCCGACAGGGTACACAGATACGCAGTATTTT. It translates to CASSLAPTGYTDTQYF.

The chain couples TRBV9 to TRBJ1-5; TRBD1 aligns across 8 bases. Per the germline V gene, CDR1 is SGDLS and CDR2 is YYNGEE. The CDR3 loop spans 14 amino acids. V dropped 0 bases and J dropped 5; count of bases not matched to a gene: 1. The CDR3 coding sequence is TGTGCCAGCAGCGTAGCAGGGGGCGATCAGCCCCAGCATTTT. This gives the protein CASSVAGGDQPQHF.

The chain recombines TRBV28 with TRBJ1-2, with a weak D call TRBD1 (6 bases). Germline V CDR1 and CDR2: MDHEN, SYDVKM. Trimming took off 3 bases at V and 8 bases at J, with 19 bases between the two ends. The CDR3 loop spans 15 amino acids. CDR3 DNA sequence: TGTGCCAGCAGTTTCCCCGGACAGACACTATGGGGCTACACCTTC. This sequence encodes CASSFPGQTLWGYTF.

The chain has TRBV30 and TRBJ2-2, with D tentatively TRBD1 (6 bases). This CDR3 spans 13 amino acids. Trimming took off 3 bases at V and 1 base at J, with 6 bases between the two ends. Germline CDR1 is GTSNPN and CDR2 is SVGIG (reference sequence). This chain's CDR3 is CAWSRGNTGELFF. The DNA of the CDR3 is TGTGCCTGGAGCAGGGGGAACACCGGGGAGCTGTTTTTT. Full variable domain (rest looked up from reference TRBV30 and TRBJ2-2): SQTIHQWPATLVQPVGSPLSLECTVEGTSNPNLYWYRQAAGRGLQLLFYSVGIGQISSEVPQNLSASRPQDRQFILSSKKLLLSDSGFYLCAWSRGNTGELFFGEGSRLTVL.

The chain links TRBV24-1 to TRBJ2-7; D ambiguous. The germline gives CDR1 KGHDR, CDR2 SFDVKD. Deletions cut 9 bases from V and 0 bases from J, with 8 bases between. The CDR3 has 12 amino acids. The CDR3 bases are TGTGCCACCGCCGGTAGCTCCTACGAGCAGTACTTC. Translation gives CATAGSSYEQYF.

This clone was recorded only once. V and J are TRBV10-3 and TRBJ2-2, with 8 bases aligning to TRBD1. From germline, CDR1 is ENHRY and CDR2 SYGVKD. This CDR3 comprises 16 residues. The V gene end was trimmed by 0 bases and the J gene end by 2 bases; junction bases not matched to a gene: 2. This CDR3 is CAISESGQGNTGELFF. Written as DNA, the CDR3 is TGTGCCATCAGTGAGTCCGGACAGGGTAACACCGGGGAGCTGTTTTTT.

The gene calls are TRBV3-1 (or the pseudogene TRBV3-2) and TRBJ1-6; TRBD1 aligns across 7 bases. The CDR3 spans 15 residues. Unmatched junction bases numbered 4, after V lost 0 bases and J lost 8 bases. The germline V gene has CDR1 LGHDT and CDR2 YNNKEL (reference sequence). The CDR3, as DNA: TGTGCCAGCAGCCAAGATAAGGGGGCATATTCACCCCTCCACTTT. Protein: CASSQDKGAYSPLHF.

The gene calls are TRBV15 and TRBJ1-3; 7 nucleotides agree with TRBD1. The CDR3 extends over 16 amino acids. V lost 0 bases and J lost 1; bases outside the gene matches: 3. Germline CDR1 LNHNV, CDR2 YYDKDF (reference sequence). CDR3 residues: CATSRDGTVSGNTIYF. The CDR3 nucleotides are TGTGCCACCAGCAGAGACGGGACAGTGTCTGGAAACACCATATATTTT.

The chain employs TRBV2 and TRBJ1-2; TRBD1 is a possible D gene (5 bases). V dropped 5 bases and J dropped 0 bases, with 10 bases sitting between them. The CDR3 is 14 residues long. From germline, CDR1 is SNHLY and CDR2 FYNNEI. The CDR3 DNA sequence: TGTGCCAGCAGTCTTTGGACATCTAACTATGGCTACACCTTC. It codes for CASSLWTSNYGYTF.

This chain connects TRBV15 to TRBJ1-6; D is ambiguous. V was trimmed by 0 bases and J by 9 bases, leaving 12 bases between them. The CDR3 covers 15 residues. CDR1 and CDR2 (germline): LNHNV, YYDKDF (reference sequence). This CDR3 reads CATSRDLDGVSPLHF. DNA for the CDR3: TGTGCCACCAGCAGAGATCTGGACGGAGTTTCACCCCTCCACTTT.

This chain joins TRBV27 and TRBJ2-7; TRBD1 matches 9 bases. Germline CDR1 is MNHEY and CDR2 is SMNVEV (reference sequence). J lost 10 bases, V lost 6 bases, and 7 bases had no gene match. This CDR3 region has 12 residues. This chain's CDR3 is CASRDRQGGQYF. The CDR3 nucleotides read TGTGCCAGCAGGGATAGACAGGGGGGTCAGTACTTC.

The chain is built from TRBV7-3 and TRBJ1-1; 11 bases map to TRBD1. The length of the CDR3 is 16 residues. CDR1 and CDR2 (germline): SGHTA, FQGTGA. With 2 bases clipped from V and 5 bases from J, the junction kept 7 bases outside the gene matches. The CDR3, as DNA: TGTGCCAGCAGCTTACCGGGACAGGGGGTATGGACTGAAGCTTTCTTT. This gives the protein CASSLPGQGVWTEAFF.

This clone was seen once. The chain carries TRBV7-3 and TRBJ2-3, with D perhaps being TRBD1 or TRBD2 (5 bases each). The germline V gene encodes CDR1 SGHTA and CDR2 FQGTGA. V lost 0 bases and J lost 2, with 12 bases in between. The CDR3 contains 16 residues. This CDR3 reads CASSLTRDGNTDTQYF. In DNA form, the CDR3 reads TGTGCCAGCAGCTTAACCCGGGACGGAAACACAGATACGCAGTATTTT. The complete variable domain, with remaining parts taken from reference TRBV7-3 and TRBJ2-3, reads GAGVSQTPSNKVTEKGKYVELRCDPISGHTALYWYRQSLGQGPEFLIYFQGTGAADDSGLPNDRFFAVRPEGSVSTLKIQRTERGDSAVYLCASSLTRDGNTDTQYFGPGTRLTVL.

This chain joins TRBV5-1 and TRBJ2-3; no definite D call. CDR1 and CDR2 from the germline V gene are SGHRS and YFSETQ. V lost 4 bases, J lost 1 base, and 13 bases lay in between. This CDR3 spans 15 amino acids. CDR3 DNA sequence: TGCGCCAGCAGCCCCAGTCCCGGACGCACAGATACGCAGTATTTT. This sequence encodes CASSPSPGRTDTQYF.

This clone was recorded a few times. V gene TRBV28 combines with J gene TRBJ2-7, with 8 positions matching TRBD1. V was pared by 6 bases and J by 4 bases, with 11 bases of the junction left unmatched. This CDR3 has 15 residues. Germline lookup yields CDR1 MDHEN and CDR2 SYDVKM. The CDR3 DNA sequence: TGTGCCAGCAGACGCGACAGGGGACTCTCTTACGAGCAGTACTTC. This codes for CASRRDRGLSYEQYF.

The chain carries TRBV6-2 or TRBV6-3 and TRBJ2-1; D not certain. Germline loops: CDR1 MNHEY, CDR2 SVGEGT. V was trimmed by 3 bases and J by 2 bases, leaving 8 bases between them. The CDR3 length is 14 residues. CDR3 DNA: TGTGCCAGCAGTTATACGGGTGCCTACAATGAGCAGTTCTTC. This sequence encodes CASSYTGAYNEQFF.

This clone has only one observation. The sample has other DNA sequences that encode this CDR3 too. The chain has TRBV10-3 and TRBJ1-5; D gene unclear. This CDR3 is built from 13 residues. V shed 0 bases and J shed 7 bases, with 7 bases lying between them. Per germline, CDR1 ENHRY and CDR2 SYGVKD. The CDR3 protein is CAISESERQPQHF. The CDR3 DNA is TGTGCCATCAGTGAGTCGGAAAGGCAGCCCCAGCATTTT.